This entry concerns a single T cell receptor beta chain. V lost 6 bases and J lost 4, with 13 bases in between. From germline, CDR1 is SGHRS and CDR2 YFSETQ. CDR3 length: 13 residues. Healthy adults negative for HIV, lacking recent acute infections or vaccinations, served as donors. There were only Caucasian adults among the donors, and all lived in Nashville, Tennessee. This entry is derived from a study of shared clonotypes between healthy human individuals. The replicate PCRs on unsorted PBMC were given 250 to 300 ng DNA, which is approximately 30,000 T cell genomes. Profiled with immunoSEQ multiplex PCR; TCRdb holds only in-frame clones, not every one. The table includes fewer than 550,000 clones, roughly 85% detected once.

Sequencing input: PBMCs. The V gene is TRBV5-1, the J gene TRBJ2-5, with D tentatively TRBD2 (5 bases). The TCR comes from a woman between 40 and 55 years old in good health. Some clones in this sample may be carry-over from other donors' samples. CDR3: CASTGMVGETQYF. The CDR3 DNA sequence: TGCGCCAGCACGGGGATGGTGGGAGAGACCCAGTACTTC. Complete variable domain (other parts from reference TRBV5-1 and TRBJ2-5): KAGVTQTPRYLIKTRGQQVTLSCSPISGHRSVSWYQQTPGQGLQFLFEYFSETQRNKGNFPGRFSGRQFSNSRSEMNVSTLELGDSALYLCASTGMVGETQYFGPGTRLLVL.